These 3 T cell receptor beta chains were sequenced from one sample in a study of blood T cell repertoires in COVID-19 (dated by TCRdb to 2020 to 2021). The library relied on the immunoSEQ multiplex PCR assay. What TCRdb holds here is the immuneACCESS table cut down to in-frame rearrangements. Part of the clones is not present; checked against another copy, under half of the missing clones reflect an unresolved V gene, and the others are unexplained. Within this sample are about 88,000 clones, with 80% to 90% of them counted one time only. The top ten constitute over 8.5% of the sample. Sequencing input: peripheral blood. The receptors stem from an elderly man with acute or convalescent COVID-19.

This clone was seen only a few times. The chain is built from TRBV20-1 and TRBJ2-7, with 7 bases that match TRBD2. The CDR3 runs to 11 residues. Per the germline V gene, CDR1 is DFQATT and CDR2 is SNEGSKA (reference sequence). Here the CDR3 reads CGVAGSYEQYF. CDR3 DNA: TGCGGGGTAGCGGGCTCCTACGAGCAGTACTTC.

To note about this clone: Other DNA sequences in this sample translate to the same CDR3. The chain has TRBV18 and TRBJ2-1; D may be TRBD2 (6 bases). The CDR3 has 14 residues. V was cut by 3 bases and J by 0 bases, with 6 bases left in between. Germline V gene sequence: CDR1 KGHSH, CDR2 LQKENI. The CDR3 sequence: CASSPGLSYNEQFF. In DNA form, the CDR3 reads TGTGCCAGCTCACCGGGACTCTCCTACAATGAGCAGTTCTTC.

CDR3 sequence reads: CAISETGYEQYF. CDR3 bases: TGTGCCATCAGTGAGACAGGCTACGAGCAGTACTTC. The chain has TRBV10-3 and TRBJ2-7; possible D gene TRBD1, 5 bases. The V gene lost 2 bases and the J gene lost 3 bases, with 5 bases spanning the gap. CDR1 ENHRY and CDR2 SYGVKD come from the germline V gene. This CDR3 has 12 residues.